The rows below give T cell receptor beta chains drawn from one sample of a study of cytomegalovirus exposure and HLA in healthy donors. Data came from immunoSEQ multiplex PCR; TCRdb stores just in-frame clones and leaves some out. The sample contains 150,000 or so clones, roughly 84% of which appear only once. Material: PBMCs. All receptors come from a young man in good health and CMV-seronegative. The CDR3 runs from the conserved cysteine through the conserved F or W. The D gene is left open where the match is weak. Only part of the rows carry a size: once, few, many, or a class if the clone is expanded.

d_gene	v_gene	j_gene	abundance	CDR3aa	CDR3nt
.	TRBV7-2	TRBJ2-7	.	CASSLLGDTYEQYF	TGTGCCAGCAGCTTATTAGGGGACACCTACGAGCAGTACTTC
.	TRBV5-1	TRBJ2-7	.	CASTWGGPEYEQYF	TGCGCCAGCACCTGGGGGGGCCCCGAGTACGAGCAGTACTTC
TRBD1	TRBV5-1	TRBJ2-5	.	CASRWGPGQRRETQYF	TGCGCCAGCAGATGGGGGCCGGGACAGAGAAGAGAGACCCAGTACTTC
TRBD1	TRBV6-5	TRBJ2-7	.	CASSLDRGPYEQYF	TGTGCCAGCAGTTTGGACAGGGGACCGTACGAGCAGTACTTC
.	TRBV29-1	TRBJ1-2	.	CSVEWARPKGYTF	TGCAGCGTTGAGTGGGCAAGGCCTAAGGGCTACACCTTC
TRBD1	TRBV10-3	TRBJ2-3	.	CAISENRGSTDTQYF	TGTGCCATCAGTGAAAACAGGGGTAGCACAGATACGCAGTATTTT
TRBD2	TRBV9	TRBJ2-3	.	CASSVATSGGVKTQYF	TGTGCCAGCAGCGTAGCGACTAGCGGGGGGGTCAAGACGCAGTATTTT
TRBD1	TRBV10-3	TRBJ2-6	.	CAISEPDRGDSGANVLTF	TGTGCCATCAGTGAGCCAGACAGGGGAGACTCTGGGGCCAACGTCCTGACTTTC
.	TRBV13	TRBJ2-7	.	CASSQPTGPLTYEQYF	TGTGCCAGCAGCCAACCCACAGGTCCCCTAACCTACGAGCAGTACTTC
.	TRBV6-5	TRBJ1-3	few	CASSYDQKNTIYF	TGTGCCAGCAGTTACGATCAGAAGAACACCATATATTTT
.	TRBV2	TRBJ2-7	.	CASSELSGSSYEQYF	TGTGCCAGCAGTGAGCTCAGTGGGAGCTCCTACGAGCAGTACTTC
TRBD2	TRBV27	TRBJ2-1	.	CASSPSGASGNWGSYNEQFF	TGTGCCAGCAGCCCGTCCGGGGCTAGCGGGAATTGGGGCTCCTACAATGAGCAGTTCTTC
.	TRBV28	TRBJ2-7	.	CASSFAQAFQYF	TGTGCCAGCAGTTTTGCCCAGGCTTTTCAGTACTTC
TRBD2	TRBV25-1	TRBJ2-3	.	CASSGTSGGGTDTQYF	TGTGCCAGCAGTGGGACTAGCGGGGGAGGTACAGATACGCAGTATTTT
TRBD2	TRBV9	TRBJ2-2	.	CASSVSGVETGELFF	TGTGCCAGCAGCGTAAGCGGGGTGGAAACCGGGGAGCTGTTTTTT
TRBD1	TRBV6-5	TRBJ2-7	.	CASSNMDRGSEQYF	TGTGCCAGCAGCAACATGGACAGGGGGAGCGAGCAGTACTTC
.	TRBV5-1	TRBJ1-3	.	CASSLEAGVTGNTIYF	TGCGCCAGCAGCTTGGAAGCGGGGGTAACTGGAAACACCATATATTTT
TRBD2	TRBV5-4	TRBJ2-5	.	CASSSPREEEETQYF	TGTGCCAGCAGCTCGCCTCGGGAGGAAGAAGAGACCCAGTACTTC
.	TRBV18	TRBJ2-1	.	CASSPRENNEQFF	TGTGCCAGCTCACCAAGAGAAAACAATGAGCAGTTCTTC
TRBD2	TRBV13	TRBJ2-5	.	CASSGGLAGRGQETQYF	TGTGCCAGCAGCGGCGGGCTAGCGGGAAGGGGCCAAGAGACCCAGTACTTC
.	TRBV5-6	TRBJ1-1	.	CASSRTIFEAFF	TGTGCCAGCAGCAGGACAATTTTTGAAGCTTTCTTT
TRBD2	TRBV11-2	TRBJ2-7	once	CASSWAGGPSYEQYF	TGTGCCAGCAGCTGGGCGGGGGGGCCCTCCTACGAGCAGTACTTC
TRBD1	TRBV7-6	TRBJ2-5	.	CASSPRDRPQETQYF	TGTGCCAGCAGCCCCCGGGACAGGCCTCAAGAGACCCAGTACTTC
.	TRBV7-2	TRBJ1-4	.	CASSLGQLPEKLFF	TGTGCCAGCAGCCTCGGACAGCTTCCTGAAAAACTGTTTTTT
.	TRBV6-5	TRBJ1-4	.	CASGRDEKLFF	TGTGCCAGCGGGCGGGATGAAAAACTGTTTTTT
.	TRBV28	TRBJ1-3	.	CASSRGRAGNTIYF	TGTGCCAGCAGCAGGGGCAGGGCTGGAAACACCATATATTTT
TRBD1	TRBV7-9	TRBJ1-2	.	CASSQGEIYGYTF	TGTGCCAGCAGCCAGGGGGAGATCTATGGCTACACCTTC
TRBD1	TRBV6-1	TRBJ2-5	.	CASSARHRGWEETQYF	TGTGCCAGCAGTGCGAGACACAGGGGATGGGAAGAGACCCAGTACTTC
TRBD2	TRBV29-1	TRBJ2-1	.	CSVAGTSLNEQFF	TGCAGCGTAGCCGGGACTAGTCTAAATGAGCAGTTCTTC
.	TRBV5-1	TRBJ1-2	.	CASSPAGGYGYTF	TGCGCCAGCAGCCCCGCTGGAGGCTATGGCTACACCTTC
.	TRBV7-2	TRBJ2-1	.	CASSLRGGTSYNEQFF	TGTGCCAGCAGCTTAAGGGGCGGAACCTCCTACAATGAGCAGTTCTTC
.	TRBV28	TRBJ2-3	.	CASSLLSTDTQYF	TGTGCCAGCAGTTTACTCAGCACAGATACGCAGTATTTT
.	TRBV5-5	TRBJ1-2	.	CASSLVGDGNYGYTF	TGTGCCAGCAGCTTGGTAGGAGACGGTAACTATGGCTACACCTTC
.	TRBV29-1	TRBJ1-2	few	CSVEGGLQGSLNYGYTF	TGCAGCGTTGAAGGAGGTTTGCAGGGGTCGCTTAACTATGGCTACACCTTC
.	TRBV5-1	TRBJ2-7	.	CASSVSGYEQYF	TGCGCCAGCAGCGTGTCAGGGTACGAGCAGTACTTC
TRBD2	TRBV4-3	TRBJ2-5	.	CASSQDGPGQGMTSGRGETQYF	TGCGCCAGCAGCCAAGATGGCCCTGGGCAGGGAATGACTAGCGGGAGAGGGGAGACCCAGTACTTC
.	TRBV28	TRBJ1-4	.	CASSSYRETNEKLFF	TGTGCCAGCAGTTCCTACAGGGAAACTAATGAAAAACTGTTTTTT
TRBD2	TRBV5-4	TRBJ2-5	.	CASSLGGSGLAKQYF	TGTGCCAGCAGCTTGGGAGGGTCCGGACTAGCGAAGCAGTACTTC
.	TRBV6-1	TRBJ1-2	.	CASSETTGTYGYTF	TGTGCCAGCAGTGAAACGACAGGTACTTATGGCTACACCTTC
.	TRBV5-1	TRBJ2-1	once	CASSLLRESSYNEQFF	TGCGCCAGCAGCCTGTTGAGGGAGAGCTCCTACAATGAGCAGTTCTTC
.	TRBV29-1	TRBJ1-5	.	CSVAYQINQPQHF	TGCAGCGTTGCGTACCAGATTAATCAGCCCCAGCATTTT
.	TRBV6-1	TRBJ1-1	.	CASTAGNTEAFF	TGTGCCAGCACAGCAGGAAACACTGAAGCTTTCTTT
TRBD1	TRBV4-1	TRBJ2-7	.	CASSQQTGTGFDEQYF	TGCGCCAGCAGCCAACAGACCGGGACAGGGTTCGACGAGCAGTACTTC
TRBD1	TRBV18	TRBJ1-1	few	CASSPNIEGGPRAFF	TGTGCCAGCTCACCAAATATTGAAGGGGGCCCTAGGGCTTTCTTT
TRBD1	TRBV12-5	TRBJ2-7	.	CASGRGQDFVDEQYF	TGTGCTAGTGGGAGGGGACAGGATTTCGTCGACGAGCAGTACTTC
.	TRBV27	TRBJ2-3	.	CASSNTRSTDTQYF	TGTGCCAGCAGTAATACTAGAAGCACAGATACGCAGTATTTT
TRBD1	TRBV28	TRBJ2-7	few	CASESSGQGSYEQYF	TGTGCCAGCGAGAGCTCGGGACAGGGATCCTACGAGCAGTACTTC
.	TRBV19	TRBJ1-5	.	CASSMEGSNQPQHF	TGTGCCAGTAGTATGGAGGGAAGCAATCAGCCCCAGCATTTT
TRBD2	TRBV18	TRBJ2-3	.	CASSPQSGRLNTQYF	TGTGCCAGCTCACCACAGAGCGGGAGGTTAAATACGCAGTATTTT
.	TRBV7-2	TRBJ2-3	.	CASSSPPGTDTQYF	TGTGCCAGCAGCTCCCCCCCGGGCACAGATACGCAGTATTTT
TRBD2	TRBV4-2	TRBJ2-1	.	CASSQDSTGGAYNEQFF	TGTGCCAGCAGCCAAGATTCGACCGGGGGGGCCTACAATGAGCAGTTCTTC
TRBD1	TRBV27	TRBJ1-4	.	CASSLTGVNEKLFF	TGTGCCAGCAGTTTGACAGGGGTTAATGAAAAACTGTTTTTT
.	TRBV5-1	TRBJ2-1	.	CASSFRGAGNEQFF	TGCGCCAGCAGCTTCCGGGGGGCAGGGAATGAGCAGTTCTTC
TRBD1	TRBV6-6	TRBJ1-1	few	CASRGTAMNTEAFF	TGTGCCAGCAGAGGGACAGCGATGAACACTGAAGCTTTCTTT
.	TRBV5-8	TRBJ1-5	.	CASSLNGVSNQPQHF	TGTGCCAGCAGCTTGAACGGGGTGAGCAATCAGCCCCAGCATTTT
.	TRBV2	TRBJ2-7	.	CASSGSDLYEQYF	TGTGCCAGCAGCGGGAGCGACCTCTACGAGCAGTACTTC
TRBD2	TRBV29-1	TRBJ2-7	.	CSVDFGGASDEQYF	TGCAGCGTTGATTTCGGGGGGGCGAGTGACGAGCAGTACTTC